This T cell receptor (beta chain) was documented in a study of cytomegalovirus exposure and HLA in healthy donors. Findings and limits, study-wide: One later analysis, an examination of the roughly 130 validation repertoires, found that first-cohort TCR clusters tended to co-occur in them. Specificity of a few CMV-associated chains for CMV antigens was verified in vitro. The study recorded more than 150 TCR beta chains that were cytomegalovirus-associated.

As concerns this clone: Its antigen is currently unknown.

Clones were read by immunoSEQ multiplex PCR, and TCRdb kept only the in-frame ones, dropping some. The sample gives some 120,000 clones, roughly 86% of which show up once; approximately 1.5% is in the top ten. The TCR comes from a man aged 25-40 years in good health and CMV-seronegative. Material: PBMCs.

The CDR3 spells CSVLTGTDTQYF. In DNA form, the CDR3 reads TGCAGCGTTCTGACAGGCACAGATACGCAGTATTTT. The rearrangement links TRBV29-1 to TRBJ2-3; D may be TRBD1 (5 bases). CDR1 is SQVTM and CDR2 is ANQGSEA in the germline V gene. V was clipped by 5 bases and J by 1 base, with 7 bases between them. This CDR3 comprises 12 residues.